Presented here are 14 T cell receptor beta chains from one specimen sequenced in a study of cytomegalovirus exposure and HLA in healthy donors. The PCR was carried out with 60 Vbeta primers and 13 Jbeta primers. Data came from immunoSEQ multiplex PCR; TCRdb stores just in-frame clones and leaves some out. The table lists around 100,000 clones, around 78% of them singletons, with about 2.5% in the top ten. Sequenced sample: PBMCs. The receptors here all came from a man aged 35-49 years in good health and CMV-seronegative.

The CDR3 region has the DNA TGTGCCAGCACCCCCTTGGTACAGGGGGTCTCCGAGCAGTACTTC. Translation: CASTPLVQGVSEQYF. The chain is built from TRBV28 and TRBJ2-7, with TRBD1 matching 8 bases. The trim removed 7 bases at V and 6 bases at J, leaving 14 bases unmatched. The CDR3 has 15 amino acids. Germline V lookup: CDR1 MDHEN, CDR2 SYDVKM.

The V call is TRBV2, the J call TRBJ1-2; D is ambiguous. V lost 6 bases and J 4 bases, leaving 15 bases between the germline ends. There are 14 residues in the CDR3. Germline CDR1 is SNHLY and CDR2 is FYNNEI. The chain's CDR3 is CASSNLADSYGYTF. The CDR3 region has the DNA TGTGCCAGCAGCAACTTGGCGGATAGCTATGGCTACACCTTC. Combining the CDR3 with reference TRBV2 and TRBJ1-2 gives the whole variable domain EPEVTQTPSHQVTQMGQEVILRCVPISNHLYFYWYRQILGQKVEFLVSFYNNEISEKSEIFDDQFSVERPDGSNFTLKIRSTKLEDSAMYFCASSNLADSYGYTFGSGTRLTVV.

The V call is TRBV25-1, the J call TRBJ2-7, with 8 bases identical to TRBD1. The CDR3 loop spans 15 amino acids. Germline V lookup: CDR1 MGHDK, CDR2 SYGVNS. Trimming removed 1 base from V and 4 bases from J; junction bases left unmatched: 6. DNA of the CDR3: TGTGCCAGCAGTGAATTAGCACAGGGGGAGTACGAGCAGTACTTC. Protein sequence: CASSELAQGEYEQYF.

This chain links TRBV9 with TRBJ2-5, with TRBD1 matching 7 bases. The germline CDR1 and CDR2 sequences are SGDLS and YYNGEE. This CDR3 region has 16 residues. V shed 0 bases, J shed 2 bases, and the junction held 7 bases outside the gene matches. This CDR3 reads CASSVEGGGWQETQYF. As DNA, the CDR3 is TGTGCCAGCAGCGTAGAAGGGGGCGGGTGGCAAGAGACCCAGTACTTC.

The chain couples TRBV7-2 to TRBJ2-5, with 9 bases that match TRBD2. There are 14 residues in the CDR3. V dropped 4 bases and J dropped 5; count of bases not matched to a gene: 5. Germline CDR1 is SGHTA and CDR2 is FQGNSA. DNA of the CDR3: TGTGCCAGCAGCTCGGGCGGGGGGGCCGAGACCCAGTACTTC. Protein sequence: CASSSGGGAETQYF.

This clone is judged medium-sized. The CDR3 DNA reads TGTGCCAGCAGCCAATTCGGGACAGGGTACGAGCAGTACTTC. Translation: CASSQFGTGYEQYF. V usage is TRBV27 and J usage is TRBJ2-7; 9 bases match TRBD1. The CDR3 extends over 14 amino acids. The germline V gene encodes CDR1 MNHEY and CDR2 SMNVEV (reference sequence). V lost 6 bases to trimming and J lost 4 bases; unmatched junction nucleotides: 7.

The J gene is TRBJ1-1, the V gene TRBV4-3, with TRBD1 as a possible D gene (6 bases). V lost 0 bases, J lost 4 bases, and 15 bases lay in between. The germline V gene encodes CDR1 LGHNA and CDR2 YSLEER. This CDR3 contains 16 residues. CDR3 residues: CASSQDPAGAITEAFF. CDR3 nucleotides: TGCGCCAGCAGCCAAGATCCCGCAGGGGCAATCACTGAAGCTTTCTTT.

Here the CDR3 reads CASSQTGGNSPLHF. In DNA form, the CDR3 reads TGTGCCAGCAGCCAAACAGGGGGTAATTCACCCCTCCACTTT. V is TRBV14 and J is TRBJ1-6; 8 bases align to TRBD1. Unmatched junction bases numbered 0, after V lost 2 bases and J lost 6 bases. Germline lookup yields CDR1 SGHDN and CDR2 FVKESK. The CDR3 totals 14 residues. The whole variable domain, filled in from reference TRBV14 and TRBJ1-6, reads EAGVTQFPSHSVIEKGQTVTLRCDPISGHDNLYWYRRVMGKEIKFLLHFVKESKQDESGMPNNRFLAERTGGTYSTLKVQPAELEDSGVYFCASSQTGGNSPLHFGNGTRLTVT.

The chain has TRBV5-1 and TRBJ1-1; TRBD1 might be the D (6 bases). Germline CDR1 and CDR2: SGHRS and YFSETQ. This CDR3 has 13 residues. Deletions cut 4 bases from V and 5 bases from J, with 12 bases between. This chain's CDR3 is CASSRDTGTEAFF. The CDR3 DNA sequence: TGCGCCAGCAGCCGGGACACAGGGACTGAAGCTTTCTTT.

This clone has more than one count but fewer than ten. The chain links TRBV7-8 to TRBJ2-7; D may be TRBD2 (6 bases). Per germline, CDR1 SGHVS and CDR2 FQNEAQ. The CDR3 spans 15 residues. The V gene lost 1 base and the J gene lost 4 bases, with 14 bases spanning the gap. The CDR3 nucleotides read TGTGCCAGCAGCTTAGGGGGAGGTTCTCGGTACGAGCAGTACTTC. It is translated as CASSLGGGSRYEQYF.

The rearrangement uses TRBV7-2 and TRBJ1-1; possible D gene TRBD1, 6 bases. Germline CDR1 reads SGHTA; CDR2 reads FQGNSA. CDR3 length equals 15 residues. Trimming removed 5 bases from V and 0 bases from J, with 13 bases in between. The CDR3 coding sequence is TGTGCCAGCAGCCCTCTACAGGGAGTGAACACTGAAGCTTTCTTT. It specifies CASSPLQGVNTEAFF.

This chain links TRBV29-1 with TRBJ2-7, with 8 bases matching TRBD1. Germline V gene data show CDR1 as SQVTM and CDR2 as ANQGSEA. The V gene end was trimmed by 7 bases and the J gene end by 0 bases; junction bases not matched to a gene: 2. This CDR3 comprises 12 residues. Here the CDR3 DNA reads TGCAGCGGAGGACAGGGCTCCTACGAGCAGTACTTC. This codes for CSGGQGSYEQYF.

The gene calls are TRBV7-3 and TRBJ1-1; D is undetermined. The CDR3 runs 15 residues. V lost 2 bases and J 5 bases, leaving 15 bases between the germline ends. Looked up from germline, CDR1 is SGHTA and CDR2 is FQGTGA. The CDR3 region has the DNA TGTGCCAGCAGCTTAGCTTCAAGTCCCGGGACTGAAGCTTTCTTT. Protein product: CASSLASSPGTEAFF.

In its sample, this clone was seen a few times. This chain uses TRBV5-1 with TRBJ2-7, with a tentative D call TRBD2 (6 bases). The CDR3 runs 16 residues. Per germline, CDR1 SGHRS and CDR2 YFSETQ. V was pared by 1 base and J by 2 bases, with 16 bases between. The CDR3 DNA is TGCGCCAGCAGCTTGTCGATTGGGGAGGTGACCTACGAGCAGTACTTC. Amino acids: CASSLSIGEVTYEQYF.